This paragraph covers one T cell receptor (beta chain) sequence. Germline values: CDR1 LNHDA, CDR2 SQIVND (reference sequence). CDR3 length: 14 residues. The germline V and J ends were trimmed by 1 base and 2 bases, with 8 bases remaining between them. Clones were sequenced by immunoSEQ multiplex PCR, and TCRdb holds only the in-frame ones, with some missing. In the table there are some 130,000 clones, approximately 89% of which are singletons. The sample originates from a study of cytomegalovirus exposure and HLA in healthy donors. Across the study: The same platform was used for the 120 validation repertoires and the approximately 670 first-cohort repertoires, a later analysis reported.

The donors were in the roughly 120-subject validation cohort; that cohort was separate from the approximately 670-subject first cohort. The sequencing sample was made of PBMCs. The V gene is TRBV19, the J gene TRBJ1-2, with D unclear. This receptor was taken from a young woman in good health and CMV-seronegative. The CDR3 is CASSIVRANYGYTF. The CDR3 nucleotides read TGTGCCAGTAGTATAGTGCGGGCGAACTATGGCTACACCTTC.